These T cell receptor beta chains were read from a single sample in a study of T cells in Graves' hyperthyroidism and ophthalmopathy. TCRdb ran MiXCR on the multiplex PCR reads and lists one entry per CDR3 protein. The table lists over 700,000 distinct CDR3 sequences, around 38% of them singletons, with about 8.9% in the top ten. The source material was blood. These receptors originate from a man aged 18 to 30 with Graves' hyperthyroidism. CDR3s include the opening cysteine and the closing phenylalanine or tryptophan. A clone size is listed for some rows: how often the clone was seen (once, few, many), or a class if it is expanded.

J: TRBJ1-5; size: NA; length: 15; V: TRBV7-9; CDR3: CASSERDGENQPQHF
J: TRBJ1-2; size: many; length: 13; V: TRBV19; CDR3: CASSIEGAGGYTF
J: TRBJ1-2; size: many; length: 12; V: TRBV19; CDR3: CASSPEGVGYTF
J: TRBJ2-5; size: NA; length: 13; V: TRBV7-9; CDR3: CATGHRGIETQYF
J: TRBJ2-7; size: NA; length: 15; V: TRBV7-9; CDR3: CASSQPGQASYEQYF
J: TRBJ1-5; size: NA; length: 15; V: TRBV12-3/TRBV12-4; CDR3: CASSLEAYSNQPQHF
J: TRBJ1-1; size: many; length: 14; V: TRBV6-4; CDR3: CASSETGENTEAFF
J: TRBJ2-7; size: many; length: 14; V: TRBV29-1; CDR3: CSVAQGVASYEQYF
J: TRBJ2-5; size: NA; length: 14; V: TRBV7-2; CDR3: CASSPGVAGETQCF
J: TRBJ1-1; size: NA; length: 13; V: TRBV10-3; CDR3: CAIRGTGQTEAFF
J: TRBJ2-5; size: NA; length: 14; V: TRBV6-2/TRBV6-3; CDR3: CASSYGGIGETQYF
J: TRBJ2-6; size: many; length: 16; V: TRBV7-2; CDR3: CASSLVEFSGANVLTF
J: TRBJ2-5; size: NA; length: 15; V: TRBV19; CDR3: CASLGGDREEEAQYF